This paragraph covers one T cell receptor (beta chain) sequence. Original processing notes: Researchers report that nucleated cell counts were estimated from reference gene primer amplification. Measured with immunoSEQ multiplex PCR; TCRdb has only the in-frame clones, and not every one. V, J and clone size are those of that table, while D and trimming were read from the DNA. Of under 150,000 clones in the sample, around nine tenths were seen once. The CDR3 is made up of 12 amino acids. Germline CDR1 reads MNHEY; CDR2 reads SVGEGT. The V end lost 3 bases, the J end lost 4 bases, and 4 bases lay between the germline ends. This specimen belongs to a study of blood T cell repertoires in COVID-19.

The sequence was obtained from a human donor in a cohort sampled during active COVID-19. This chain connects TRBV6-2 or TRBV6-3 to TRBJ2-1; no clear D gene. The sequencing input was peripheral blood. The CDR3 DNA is TGTGCCAGCAGTTATATGTACAATGAGCAGTTCTTC. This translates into CASSYMYNEQFF.